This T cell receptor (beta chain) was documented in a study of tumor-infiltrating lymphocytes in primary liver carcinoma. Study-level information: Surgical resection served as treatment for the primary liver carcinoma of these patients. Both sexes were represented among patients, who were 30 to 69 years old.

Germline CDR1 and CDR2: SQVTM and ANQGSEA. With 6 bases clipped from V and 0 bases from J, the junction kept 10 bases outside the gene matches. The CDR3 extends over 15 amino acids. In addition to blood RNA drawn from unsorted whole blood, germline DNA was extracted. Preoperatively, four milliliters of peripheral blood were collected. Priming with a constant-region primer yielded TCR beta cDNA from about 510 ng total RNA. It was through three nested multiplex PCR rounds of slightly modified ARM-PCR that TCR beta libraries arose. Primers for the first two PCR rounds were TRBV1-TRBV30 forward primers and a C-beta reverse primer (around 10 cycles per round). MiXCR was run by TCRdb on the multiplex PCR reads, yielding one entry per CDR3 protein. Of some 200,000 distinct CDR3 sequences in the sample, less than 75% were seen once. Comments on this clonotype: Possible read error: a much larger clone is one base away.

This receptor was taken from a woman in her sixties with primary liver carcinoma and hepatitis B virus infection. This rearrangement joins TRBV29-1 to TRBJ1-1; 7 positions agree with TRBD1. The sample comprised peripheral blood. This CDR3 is CSVGAPQGLNTEAFF. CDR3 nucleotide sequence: TGCAGCGTCGGAGCTCCACAGGGGTTGAACACTGAAGCTTTCTTT.